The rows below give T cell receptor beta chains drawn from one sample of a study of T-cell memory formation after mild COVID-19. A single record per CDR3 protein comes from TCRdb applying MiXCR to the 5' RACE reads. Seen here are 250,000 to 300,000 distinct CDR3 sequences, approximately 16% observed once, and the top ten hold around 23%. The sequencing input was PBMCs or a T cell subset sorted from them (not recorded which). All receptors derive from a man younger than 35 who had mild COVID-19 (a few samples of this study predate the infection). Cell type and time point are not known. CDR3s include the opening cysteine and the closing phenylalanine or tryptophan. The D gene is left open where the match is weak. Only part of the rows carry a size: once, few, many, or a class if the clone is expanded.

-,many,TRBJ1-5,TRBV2,TGTGCCAGCTATTCAGAAAGGGGTCAGCCCCAGCATTTT,CASYSERGQPQHF
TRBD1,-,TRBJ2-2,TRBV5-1,TGCGCCAGCAGCCCGGGACAGGTCGTCCATCGGGAGCTGTTTTTT,CASSPGQVVHRELFF
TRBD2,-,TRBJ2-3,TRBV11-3,TGTGCCAGCAGCTCCTCCCGGGGGGGTCCAGATACGCAGTATTTT,CASSSSRGGPDTQYF
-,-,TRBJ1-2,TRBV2,TGTGCCAGCAGTTCGAGGTTGAGGGTTGGATATGGCTACACCTTC,CASSSRLRVGYGYTF
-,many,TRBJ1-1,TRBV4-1,TGCGCCAGCAGCCAAGAACCAGCGAACACTGAAGCTTTCTTT,CASSQEPANTEAFF
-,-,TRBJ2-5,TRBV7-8,TGTGCCAGCAGCTTAGCGCGGGGACCGCTAGGGGAGACCCAGTACTTC,CASSLARGPLGETQYF
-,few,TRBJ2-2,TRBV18,TGTGCCAGCTCACCATCATCGACAGCGTGGATCGGGGAGCTGTTTTTT,CASSPSSTAWIGELFF
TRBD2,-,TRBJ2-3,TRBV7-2,TGTGCCAGCAGCCCTAGCGGGGGGGCCGTCAGGACAGATACGCAGTATTTT,CASSPSGGAVRTDTQYF
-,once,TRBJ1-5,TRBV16,TGTGCCAGCAGCCCGACGTGGGATAGCAATCAGCCCCAGCATTTT,CASSPTWDSNQPQHF
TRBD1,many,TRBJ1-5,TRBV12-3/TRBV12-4,TGTGCCAGCACCCCCTCAGGGGGGTTTCTTCAGCCCCAGCATTTT,CASTPSGGFLQPQHF
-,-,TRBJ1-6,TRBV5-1,TGCGCCAGCAGCGGGGGACATGATAATTCACCCCTCCACTTT,CASSGGHDNSPLHF
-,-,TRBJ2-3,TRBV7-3,TGTGCCAGCAGCTCCCGTGAGAGGGGGGAGCAGTATTTT,CASSSRERGEQYF